The clone carrying this TCR beta chain showed up just a few times. This sample was taken from a study of blood T cell repertoires in COVID-19. Study-level information: Donors in the United States, Italy and Spain gave samples during acute or convalescent COVID-19. From T cells, B-cell-depleted T cells, or PBMCs came the material, which was cDNA or gDNA.

Study processing details: Scientists estimated how many nucleated cells there were by amplifying reference gene primers. Method: immunoSEQ multiplex PCR; TCRdb's copy keeps in-frame clones and lacks some. The V and J calls and clone size were taken over from that table, and D and trimming were inferred from the DNA. Here the sample spans about 70,000 clones, more than 60% being singletons. Per the germline V gene, CDR1 is GTSNPN and CDR2 is SVGIG (reference sequence). V was clipped by 2 bases and J by 10 bases, with 12 bases between them. The CDR3 totals 13 residues. The chain couples TRBV30 to TRBJ1-6, with D hard to call. The clonotype comes from a woman over 75 with active or convalescent COVID-19. What was sequenced was peripheral blood. The CDR3 bases are TGTGCCTGGAGTACTGCAATCGAATCACCCCTCCACTTT. Its translation: CAWSTAIESPLHF.